The 8 T cell receptor beta chains in this list originate from one sample, sequenced in a study of T cell responses to AZD1222 COVID-19 vaccine. The data were produced by immunoSEQ multiplex PCR, yet TCRdb's version contains in-frame clones alone and is incomplete. Here the sample spans roughly 70,000 clones, 79% being singletons. Sequenced material: peripheral blood, taken on day 0 of MenACWY control vaccination. The receptors were sampled from an adult in good health.

This clone was seen a few times. The V gene is TRBV6-5, the J gene TRBJ1-2, with TRBD1 matching over 9 bases. V shed 8 bases and J 4 bases; nucleotides not matched to a gene: 8. Germline V lookup: CDR1 MNHEY, CDR2 SVGAGI. The CDR3 is made up of 14 amino acids. For the CDR3, the DNA is TGTGCCAGCCGTCCCGGGACAGGGTCCTATGGCTACACCTTC. It yields the protein CASRPGTGSYGYTF.

V usage is TRBV6-5 and J usage is TRBJ2-1, with 7 bases identical to TRBD1. J gave up 2 bases and V 6 bases, and 7 bases lay outside the gene matches. CDR3 length: 15 amino acids. Germline V gene sequence: CDR1 MNHEY, CDR2 SVGAGI. CDR3 protein: CASSLGTEAYNEQFF. CDR3 DNA: TGTGCCAGCAGCTTAGGGACAGAAGCCTACAATGAGCAGTTCTTC.

In this sample, this clone turned up once. The chain uses TRBV6-5 and TRBJ1-2; 7 bases fit TRBD1. CDR1 and CDR2 (germline): MNHEY, SVGAGI. CDR3 length equals 13 residues. V shed 0 bases and J 8 bases; nucleotides not matched to a gene: 3. Here the CDR3 DNA reads TGTGCCAGCAGTTACTCGACAGGGCAAGGCTACACCTTC. This gives the protein CASSYSTGQGYTF.

J is TRBJ1-3 and V is TRBV9; D is undetermined. There are 14 residues in the CDR3. Trimming removed 5 bases at V and 1 base at J, with 10 bases between. Per the germline V gene, CDR1 is SGDLS and CDR2 is YYNGEE. The CDR3 nucleotides read TGTGCCAGCAGTCCTTTGTCGTCTGGAAACACCATATATTTT. This codes for CASSPLSSGNTIYF.

On this clone itself: Other nucleotide sequences in the sample specify the same CDR3. The chain combines TRBV5-6 with TRBJ1-1, with D unclear. This CDR3 region has 13 residues. The V gene's germline CDR1 is SGHDT and CDR2 YYEEEE. The V end lost 4 bases, the J end lost 3 bases, and 10 bases lay between the germline ends. CDR3 nucleotides: TGTGCCAGCAGCCCAGGACGGTACACTGAAGCTTTCTTT. It is translated as CASSPGRYTEAFF.

This clone was seen repeatedly, ten times or more. The V gene is TRBV29-1, the J gene TRBJ1-1; no reliable D call. Trimming removed 4 bases from V and 6 bases from J, with 6 bases in between. Per the germline V gene, CDR1 is SQVTM and CDR2 is ANQGSEA. CDR3 length: 10 residues. CDR3 DNA sequence: TGCAGCGTTGGGTCCGCTGAAGCTTTCTTT. Translation: CSVGSAEAFF.

This clone has a single count. The rearrangement joins TRBV28 to TRBJ1-4, with D possibly TRBD1 on 6 matching bases. Germline CDR1 and CDR2: MDHEN and SYDVKM. The V and J ends lost 4 bases and 3 bases respectively, with 18 bases between them. The CDR3 covers 17 residues. The CDR3 sequence: CASSYLLSGQSNEKLFF. The CDR3 DNA reads TGTGCCAGCAGTTATCTTTTGTCAGGACAGTCTAATGAAAAACTGTTTTTT.

This chain uses TRBV2 with TRBJ2-3; tentatively, D is TRBD1 or TRBD2 (6 bases each). Per the germline V gene, CDR1 is SNHLY and CDR2 is FYNNEI. The CDR3 contains 13 residues. V shed 7 bases and J shed 7 bases, with 15 bases lying between them. The CDR3 DNA sequence: TGTGCCAGCAACAGGGACTCCGTTAATACGCAGTATTTT. This encodes CASNRDSVNTQYF.